This T cell receptor beta chain was found in a study of technical replicates of blood from a handful of donors. V dropped 5 bases and J dropped 5; count of bases not matched to a gene: 8. The CDR3 spans 15 residues. Germline values: CDR1 SNHLY, CDR2 FYNNEI. Profiling relied on immunoSEQ multiplex PCR, and the TCRdb table lists in-frame clones only, not all of them. The table shows fewer than 100,000 clones, with over 85% occurring only once. Material for sequencing was T cells isolated from PBMCs. The source is a human donor in good health. V is TRBV2 and J is TRBJ2-5, with 10 positions matching TRBD2. The CDR3 loop reads CASSYLAGVGETQYF. CDR3 bases: TGTGCCAGCAGTTACCTAGCGGGAGTGGGGGAGACCCAGTACTTC.